The 5 T cell receptor beta chains reported below all come from one sample, sequenced in a study of blood T cell repertoires in COVID-19 (dated by TCRdb to the early 2020s). The library was made by the immunoSEQ multiplex PCR assay. Entries here come from immuneACCESS through TCRdb and include only in-frame sequences with V and J called. Some clones fail to appear in such tables; in the studies checked, an unresolved V gene covers under half of the shortfall, and the cause of the remainder is unknown. The table for this sample lists 200,000 to 250,000 clones; roughly 90% of them were counted only once. 4% to 6% of the sample comes from the top ten. The sequenced sample consisted of peripheral blood. These receptors were obtained from a woman aged 40 to 49 with acute or convalescent COVID-19.

This chain uses TRBV29-1 with TRBJ2-1, with 11 bases matching TRBD2. Germline assignment: CDR1 SQVTM and CDR2 ANQGSEA. This CDR3 has 16 amino acids. V dropped 6 bases and J dropped 9; count of bases not matched to a gene: 16. CDR3 nucleotides: TGCAGCGTACCCTCGGGTAGCGGGGGGGCGGTGGGTGAGCAGTTCTTC. It codes for CSVPSGSGGAVGEQFF.

V and J are TRBV30 and TRBJ1-5; D not certain. V was shortened by 3 bases and J by 6 bases, with 15 bases between the two germline ends. The germline gives CDR1 GTSNPN, CDR2 SVGIG (reference sequence). The CDR3 sequence is 14 residues long. CDR3 in amino acids: CAWSPLMEGQPQHF. Here the CDR3 DNA reads TGTGCCTGGAGCCCCCTGATGGAGGGTCAGCCCCAGCATTTT.

The gene calls are TRBV5-6 and TRBJ2-1, with D perhaps matching TRBD2 (7 bases). The V gene's germline CDR1 is SGHDT and CDR2 YYEEEE. Trimming took off 3 bases at V and 6 bases at J, with 16 bases between the two ends. The CDR3 contains 15 residues. As DNA, the CDR3 is TGTGCCAGCAGCTATTGGGGGGGCGAGGTCAATGAGCAGTTCTTC. This codes for CASSYWGGEVNEQFF.

The chain has TRBV7-2 and TRBJ1-2; 7 bases align to TRBD1. The CDR3 consists of 13 residues. V shed 5 bases, J shed 6 bases, and the junction held 6 bases outside the gene matches. CDR1 and CDR2 from the germline V gene are SGHTA and FQGNSA. The CDR3 reads CASSLRQGNGYTF. The CDR3 DNA reads TGTGCCAGCAGCCTACGACAGGGAAATGGCTACACCTTC.

This chain uses TRBV6-5 with TRBJ1-3; 7 nucleotides agree with TRBD1. V lost 4 bases and J lost 5; bases outside the gene matches: 5. The CDR3 covers 14 residues. Germline V gene lookup returns CDR1 MNHEY and CDR2 SVGAGI. CDR3 sequence (DNA): TGTGCCAGCAGTTCCGGGACAGTACGAAACACCATATATTTT. This translates into CASSSGTVRNTIYF.